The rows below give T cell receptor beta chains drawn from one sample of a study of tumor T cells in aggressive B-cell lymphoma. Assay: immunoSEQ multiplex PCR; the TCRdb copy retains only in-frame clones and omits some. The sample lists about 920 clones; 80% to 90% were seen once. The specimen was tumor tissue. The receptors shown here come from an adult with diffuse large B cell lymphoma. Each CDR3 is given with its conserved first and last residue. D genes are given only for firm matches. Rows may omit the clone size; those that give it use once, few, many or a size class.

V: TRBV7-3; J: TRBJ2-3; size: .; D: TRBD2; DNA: TGTGCCAGCAGCGTGGGACTAGCGGGAGGGATCACAGATACGCAGTATTTT; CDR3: CASSVGLAGGITDTQYF
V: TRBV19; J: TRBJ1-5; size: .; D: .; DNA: TGTGCCAGTAGTAGGTCAGCAGGGCCCAATCAGCCCCAGCATTTT; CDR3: CASSRSAGPNQPQHF
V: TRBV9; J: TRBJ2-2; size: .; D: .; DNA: TGTGCCAGCAGCGTAGTTCCCGCGAACACCGGGGAGCTGTTTTTT; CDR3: CASSVVPANTGELFF
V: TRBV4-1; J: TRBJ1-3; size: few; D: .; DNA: TGCGCCAGCAGCCAAGAGGACAGACGATCCATCGGCATATATTTT; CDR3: CASSQEDRRSIGIYF
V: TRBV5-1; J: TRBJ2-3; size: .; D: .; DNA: TGCGCCAGCAGCTTGGGGCGTGGGGGCGCGGAATGGACAGATACGCAGTATTTT; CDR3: CASSLGRGGAEWTDTQYF
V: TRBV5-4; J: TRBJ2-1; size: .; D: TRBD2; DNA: TGTGCCAGCAGTGCGCAGTTGGGAGGGCCTAATGAGCAGTTCTTC; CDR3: CASSAQLGGPNEQFF
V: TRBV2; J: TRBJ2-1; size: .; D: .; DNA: TGTGCCAGCAGTGAAGCGCAGGAGGGGCCCAGTGAGCAGTTCTTC; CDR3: CASSEAQEGPSEQFF
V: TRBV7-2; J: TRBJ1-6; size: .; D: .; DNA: TGTGCCAGCAGCCCAGGACAGAGTAATTCACCCCTCCACTTT; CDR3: CASSPGQSNSPLHF
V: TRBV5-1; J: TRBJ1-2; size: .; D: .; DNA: TGCGCCAGCAGCTTACCAGGGGCCTTTGGCTACACCTTC; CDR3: CASSLPGAFGYTF
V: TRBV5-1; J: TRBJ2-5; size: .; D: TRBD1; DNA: TGCGCCAGCAGCTTGGGTCAGGGGGTCCAAGAGACCCAGTACTTC; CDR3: CASSLGQGVQETQYF
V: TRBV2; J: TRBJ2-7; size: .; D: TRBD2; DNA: TGTGCCAGCAGCGCCGGGACTAACTCCTACGAGCAGTACTTC; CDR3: CASSAGTNSYEQYF
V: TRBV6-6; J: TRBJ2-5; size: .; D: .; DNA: TGTGCCAGCAGTTACCTACAAGAGACCCAGTACTTC; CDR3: CASSYLQETQYF
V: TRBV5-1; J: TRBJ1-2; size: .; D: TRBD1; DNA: TGCGCCAGCAGTGACCAGGGGGCTAGTGGCTACACCTTC; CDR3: CASSDQGASGYTF
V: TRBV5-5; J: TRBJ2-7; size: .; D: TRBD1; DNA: TGTGCCAGCAGCTTGGAGGGGACAGATTCCTACGAGCAATACTTC; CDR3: CASSLEGTDSYEQYF
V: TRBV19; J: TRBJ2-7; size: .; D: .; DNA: TGTGCCAGTAATGAAGGCCAGGGTAACGAGCAGTACTTC; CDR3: CASNEGQGNEQYF
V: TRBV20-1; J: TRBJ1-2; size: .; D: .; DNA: TGCAGTGCTGAGGGGGACTATGGCTACACCTTC; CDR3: CSAEGDYGYTF
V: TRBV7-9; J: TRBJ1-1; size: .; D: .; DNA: TGTGCCAGCAGCGAAGATAGGGGTGGGGAGAACACTGAAGCTTTCTTT; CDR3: CASSEDRGGENTEAFF
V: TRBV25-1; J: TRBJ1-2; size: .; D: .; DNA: TGTGCCAGCAGTGAAGGCGGGTCTGGCTACACCTTC; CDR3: CASSEGGSGYTF
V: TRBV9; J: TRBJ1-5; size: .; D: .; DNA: TGTGCCAGCAGCGGAGGGACAAATCAGCCCCAGCATTTT; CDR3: CASSGGTNQPQHF
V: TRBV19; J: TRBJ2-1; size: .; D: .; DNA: TGTGCCAGTTCCAATAGGGGTGTGGAGCAGTTCTTC; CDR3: CASSNRGVEQFF
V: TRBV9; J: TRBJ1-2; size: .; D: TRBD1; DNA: TGTGCCAGCAGCTTCCGGACAGGGGGCACCTACACCTTC; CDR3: CASSFRTGGTYTF
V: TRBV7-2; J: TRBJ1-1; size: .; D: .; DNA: TGTGCCAGCAGCTTTGTACAGGGAGAAGCTTTCTTT; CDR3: CASSFVQGEAFF